A selection of T cell receptor beta chains follows, all from one sample in a study of Graves' ophthalmopathy and Graves' hyperthyroidism. TCRdb redid the calling of the multiplex PCR reads with MiXCR, one entry per CDR3 protein. The sample records 600,000 to 700,000 distinct CDR3 sequences, about two fifths being singletons. The sequencing input was peripheral blood. Source of these receptors: an adult man with Graves' ophthalmopathy. Both conserved end residues are part of each CDR3. Each record gives: V gene, D gene, J gene, clone size, CDR3 protein, CDR3 DNA. The D gene is left open where the match is weak. The listing skips clone size in some rows; elsewhere it reads once, few, many or a size class.

TRBV25-1,TRBD2,TRBJ2-1,.,CASSESGGPYNEQFF,TGTGCCAGCAGTGAATCGGGGGGGCCCTACAATGAGCAGTTCTTC
TRBV29-1,.,TRBJ1-1,many,CSVTPNTEAFF,TGCAGCGTTACACCGAACACTGAAGCTTTCTTT
TRBV4-3,.,TRBJ1-1,many,CASSVSGFGEAFF,TGCGCCAGCAGCGTAAGTGGTTTTGGTGAAGCTTTCTTT
TRBV7-8,.,TRBJ2-5,few,CASSNLGGNQETQYF,TGTGCCAGCAGCAACTTAGGCGGGAACCAAGAGACCCAGTACTTC
TRBV15,TRBD1,TRBJ2-5,.,CATSSFRGETQYF,TGTGCCACCAGCAGCTTCAGGGGGGAGACCCAGTACTTC
TRBV5-1,.,TRBJ1-4,.,CASSQETTADEKLFF,TGCGCCAGCAGCCAAGAAACCACAGCGGATGAAAAACTGTTTTTT
TRBV4-2,TRBD1,TRBJ2-7,many,CASSHEQDRVYEQYF,TGTGCCAGCAGCCACGAACAGGACAGGGTCTACGAGCAGTACTTC
TRBV2,TRBD1,TRBJ2-7,many,CASREGQGRSYEQYF,TGTGCCAGCAGAGAGGGACAGGGAAGATCCTACGAGCAGTACTTC
TRBV5-1,.,TRBJ1-1,.,CASSLRGRATEAFF,TGCGCCAGCAGCTTGCGGGGCAGGGCTACTGAAGCTTTCTTT
TRBV2,.,TRBJ1-1,.,CASAREVNTEAFF,TGTGCCAGCGCCCGCGAGGTGAACACTGAAGCTTTCTTT
TRBV10-3,TRBD1,TRBJ2-7,.,CASSRRGHYEQYF,TGTGCCAGCAGTCGAAGGGGGCACTACGAGCAGTACTTC
TRBV6-6,.,TRBJ2-7,.,CASTYLQGSYEQYF,TGTGCCAGCACTTATCTCCAGGGTTCCTACGAGCAGTACTTC
TRBV15,TRBD1,TRBJ2-7,.,CATRPRRTGPYEQYF,TGTGCCACCAGACCCCGCAGGACAGGTCCCTACGAGCAGTACTTC
TRBV10-3,TRBD1,TRBJ1-2,many,CAISESTGDYGYTF,TGTGCCATCAGTGAGTCCACAGGGGACTATGGCTACACCTTC